This TCR beta chain appears in the sequencing data of a study of cytomegalovirus exposure and HLA in healthy donors. General study results and limits: Analysis was performed later, and it showed HLA-associated TCR beta chains to be more clonally expanded than equally common others.

Turning to this clone: What it recognizes is unknown.

The PCR contained 60 Vbeta and 13 Jbeta primers. The repertoire was sequenced with immunoSEQ multiplex PCR; TCRdb's copy has only in-frame clones and lacks some. This sample has over 100,000 clones, with around 70% found just once. The clonotype originates from a man between 35 and 55 years old in good health and CMV-seropositive. Sequenced sample: PBMCs.

CDR3 amino acids: CASSFRGMNTEAFF. In nucleotides, the CDR3 is TGCGCCAGCAGCTTCAGGGGGATGAACACTGAAGCTTTCTTT. The chain employs TRBV5-1 and TRBJ1-1; TRBD1 aligns across 7 bases. V lost 2 bases and J lost 0; bases outside the gene matches: 1. Germline V gene data show CDR1 as SGHRS and CDR2 as YFSETQ. The CDR3 totals 14 residues.